This TCR beta chain derives from a study of T cells in Graves' hyperthyroidism and ophthalmopathy. Study-wide results and limits: Among clonotypes expanded in thyroid above 0.001, most were also found in blood.

Regions amplified from RNA transcripts were the TCR beta CDR3 regions. With the HTBI primer set, the TCR CDR3 went through a first round of RT-PCR. TCRdb re-analysed the multiplex PCR reads in MiXCR, keeping a single row per CDR3 protein. The sample has some 460,000 distinct CDR3 sequences; about a sixth are singletons. This clonotype was seen repeatedly, ten times or more. Its target is unknown. CDR3 length equals 15 residues. Per germline, CDR1 SGDLS and CDR2 YYNGEE. Trimming cost V 3 bases and J 4 bases; bases outside gene matches: 9. It was considered stable Graves' hyperthyroidism when ophthalmopathy did not progress within 18 months. The hyperthyroidism patients had all been newly diagnosed, and their disease duration was under 2 months. Their ages ranged from 18 to 65 years.

J is TRBJ1-2 and V is TRBV9; 7 bases fit TRBD1. The sequence was collected from a young woman with Graves' hyperthyroidism. The specimen sequenced was blood. The CDR3 loop is CASSDPGTAGYGYTF. As DNA, the CDR3 is TGTGCCAGCAGCGATCCCGGGACAGCAGGCTATGGCTACACCTTC.